The clone carrying this TCR beta chain was picked up many times. This sample is drawn from a study of T cells in Graves' hyperthyroidism and ophthalmopathy. In germline, CDR1 is SEHNR, CDR2 FQNEAQ (reference sequence). The CDR3 has 14 residues. With 6 bases removed from V and 1 base from J, the gap between germline ends came to 12 bases. If no ophthalmopathy progression occurred within 18 months, Graves' hyperthyroidism was stable. The source material, RNA transcripts, was used to amplify TCR beta CDR3 regions. The study used the HTBI primer set for a first-round RT-PCR of the TCR CDR3. MiXCR, run by TCRdb on the multiplex PCR reads, gives a single entry per CDR3 protein. In the table there are about 840,000 distinct CDR3 sequences, about two fifths of which are singletons.

The rearrangement uses TRBV7-9 and TRBJ1-1; D is ambiguous. Sequencing was done on a sample of blood. The source is a man younger than 35 with Graves' hyperthyroidism. The CDR3 nucleotides are TGTGCCAGCAGTATCTCTGGGGAGAACACTGAAGCTTTCTTT. Protein product: CASSISGENTEAFF.